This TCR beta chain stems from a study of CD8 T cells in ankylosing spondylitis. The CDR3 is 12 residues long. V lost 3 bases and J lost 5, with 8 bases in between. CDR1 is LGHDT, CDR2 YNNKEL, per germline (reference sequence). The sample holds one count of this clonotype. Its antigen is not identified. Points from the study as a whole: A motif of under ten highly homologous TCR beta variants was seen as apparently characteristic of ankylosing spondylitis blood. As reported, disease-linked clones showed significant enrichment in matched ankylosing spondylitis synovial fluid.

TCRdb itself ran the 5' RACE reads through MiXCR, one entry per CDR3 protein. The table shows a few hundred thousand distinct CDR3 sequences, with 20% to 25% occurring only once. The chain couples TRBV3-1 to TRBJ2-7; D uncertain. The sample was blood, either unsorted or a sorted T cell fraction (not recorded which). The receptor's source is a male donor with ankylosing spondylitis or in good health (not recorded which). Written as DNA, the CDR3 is TGTGCCAGCAGCCAGATGGGCCACGAGCAGTACTTC. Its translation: CASSQMGHEQYF.